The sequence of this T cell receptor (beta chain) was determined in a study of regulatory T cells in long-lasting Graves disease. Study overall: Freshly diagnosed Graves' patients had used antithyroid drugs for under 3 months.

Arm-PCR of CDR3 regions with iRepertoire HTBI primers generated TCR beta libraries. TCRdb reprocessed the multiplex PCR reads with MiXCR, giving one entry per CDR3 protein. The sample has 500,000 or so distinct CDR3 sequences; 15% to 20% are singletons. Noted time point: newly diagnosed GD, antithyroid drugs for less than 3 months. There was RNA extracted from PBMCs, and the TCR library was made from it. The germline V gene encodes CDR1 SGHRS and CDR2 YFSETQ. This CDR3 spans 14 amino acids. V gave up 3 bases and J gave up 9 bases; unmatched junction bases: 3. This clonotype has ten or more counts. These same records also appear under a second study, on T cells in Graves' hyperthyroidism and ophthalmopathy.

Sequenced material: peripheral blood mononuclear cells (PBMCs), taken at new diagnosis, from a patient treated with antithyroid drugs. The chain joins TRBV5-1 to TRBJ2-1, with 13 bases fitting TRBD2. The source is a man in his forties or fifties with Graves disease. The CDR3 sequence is CASSSGTSGAEQFF. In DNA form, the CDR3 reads TGCGCCAGCAGCTCTGGGACTAGCGGGGCTGAGCAGTTCTTC.